Listed below are T cell receptor beta chains from one sample, sequenced in a study of T cells in Graves' hyperthyroidism and ophthalmopathy. TCRdb fed the multiplex PCR reads into MiXCR, producing one record per CDR3 protein. The sample holds about 560,000 distinct CDR3 sequences; 46% are singletons and the top ten take approximately 8.2%. The sequenced sample was peripheral blood or thyroid tissue (not recorded which). The source of these receptors is a woman aged 18 to 35 with Graves' hyperthyroidism. Each CDR3 is given with its conserved first and last residue. Fields, in order: J gene, D gene, V gene, clone size, CDR3 protein, CDR3 DNA. A D gene is named only where the DNA matches it firmly. Not every row has a clone size; where given, it reads once, few, many or a size class.

TRBJ1-1,NA,TRBV10-3,NA,CASSYSLASNTEAFF,TGTGCCAGCAGTTACTCCCTGGCATCGAACACTGAAGCTTTCTTT
TRBJ1-1,NA,TRBV10-3,many,CASGEGRTEAFF,TGTGCCAGCGGCGAAGGTCGGACTGAAGCTTTCTTT
TRBJ1-2,TRBD1,TRBV15,NA,CATSRVIQGVGYTF,TGTGCCACCAGCAGAGTAATACAGGGGGTTGGCTACACCTTC
TRBJ2-5,NA,TRBV7-3,many,CASSVGGGGGTQYF,TGTGCCAGCAGCGTTGGTGGCGGAGGGGGGACCCAGTACTTC
TRBJ2-7,NA,TRBV10-3,NA,CAISGVTEGHEQYF,TGTGCCATCAGTGGGGTGACAGAGGGCCACGAGCAGTACTTC
TRBJ2-6,NA,TRBV24-1,many,CATSDPGPTSGANVLTF,TGTGCCACCAGTGACCCGGGACCCACCTCTGGGGCCAACGTCCTGACTTTC
TRBJ2-5,TRBD2,TRBV12-3/TRBV12-4,few,CASTARPSAGAQETQYF,TGTGCCAGCACCGCACGCCCTTCAGCGGGAGCCCAGGAGACCCAGTACTTC
TRBJ1-1,NA,TRBV7-9,many,CASSLDAGRLTEAFF,TGTGCCAGCAGCTTAGATGCAGGGCGGTTAACTGAAGCTTTCTTT
TRBJ2-3,TRBD1,TRBV24-1,NA,CATSDYRGLSMDTQYF,TGTGCCACCAGTGACTACAGGGGGCTAAGTATGGATACGCAGTATTTT
TRBJ2-5,TRBD1,TRBV10-3,NA,CAIKTGDETQYF,TGTGCCATAAAGACAGGGGATGAGACCCAGTACTTC
TRBJ1-5,TRBD1,TRBV6-5,few,CASSARQGNSNQPQHF,TGTGCCAGCAGTGCTCGACAGGGGAATAGCAATCAGCCCCAGCATTTT
TRBJ1-5,NA,TRBV20-1,few,CSASPGGNSNQPQHF,TGCAGTGCTAGCCCCGGGGGAAATAGCAATCAGCCCCAGCATTTT
TRBJ2-7,TRBD2,TRBV5-4,NA,CASRPGTSGSYEQYF,TGTGCCAGCAGGCCTGGGACTAGCGGCTCCTACGAGCAGTACTTC
TRBJ2-7,NA,TRBV20-1,many,CSARDLQGNEQYF,TGCAGTGCTAGAGATTTACAGGGAAACGAGCAGTACTTC
TRBJ2-7,NA,TRBV7-4,NA,CASSPPGTNEQYF,TGTGCCAGCAGCCCCCCCGGGACCAACGAGCAGTACTTC
TRBJ2-7,TRBD2,TRBV11-2,once,CASSLEGLGSSYEQYF,TGTGCCAGCAGCTTAGAGGGACTAGGGAGCTCCTACGAGCAGTACTTC
TRBJ1-5,TRBD1,TRBV12-3/TRBV12-4,NA,CASSSRGVGNQPQHF,TGTGCCAGCAGTTCCAGGGGGGTCGGCAATCAGCCCCAGCATTTT
TRBJ1-6,NA,TRBV11-1,NA,CASSVASGTDSPLHF,TGTGCCAGCAGCGTTGCGTCAGGGACCGATTCACCCCTCCACTTT
TRBJ1-3,NA,TRBV29-1,many,CSASRRDSGNTIYF,TGCAGCGCCTCCCGTCGGGACTCTGGAAACACCATATATTTT
TRBJ2-5,TRBD2,TRBV7-6,NA,CASSPLAEEETQYF,TGTGCCAGCAGCCCTCTAGCGGAGGAAGAGACCCAGTACTTC
TRBJ1-1,NA,TRBV5-1,NA,CASRNSYNTEAFF,TGCGCCAGCAGAAACAGTTATAACACTGAAGCTTTCTTT
TRBJ2-5,NA,TRBV7-2,NA,CASSLERGRETQYF,TGTGCCAGCAGCTTAGAGAGGGGTCGGGAGACCCAGTACTTC
TRBJ1-2,NA,TRBV2,many,CASRIAGGYTF,TGTGCCAGCAGGATTGCGGGTGGCTACACCTTC
TRBJ2-7,TRBD2,TRBV2,NA,CASSVRGGGYEQYF,TGTGCCAGCAGTGTGCGGGGGGGCGGCTACGAGCAGTACTTC
TRBJ1-4,NA,TRBV2,many,CASSVSRGNEKLFF,TGTGCCAGCAGTGTTTCCAGGGGTAATGAAAAACTGTTTTTT
TRBJ2-5,NA,TRBV12-3/TRBV12-4,NA,CASTQRAAAKETQYF,TGTGCCAGCACTCAAAGGGCAGCGGCTAAAGAGACCCAGTACTTC
TRBJ2-3,NA,TRBV13,NA,CASSLVGGTQYF,TGTGCCAGCAGCTTAGTTGGAGGTACGCAGTATTTT
TRBJ1-6,NA,TRBV7-2,few,CAAVNSPLHF,TGTGCCGCAGTGAATTCACCCCTCCACTTT
TRBJ1-1,NA,TRBV29-1,NA,CSVGESTEAFF,TGCAGCGTTGGTGAGAGCACTGAAGCTTTCTTT
TRBJ1-6,NA,TRBV7-9,NA,CASSWRQNYNSPLHF,TGTGCCAGCAGCTGGAGACAGAACTATAATTCACCCCTCCACTTT
TRBJ1-3,NA,TRBV20-1,few,CSARDLTASGNTIYF,TGCAGTGCTAGAGATCTCACAGCCTCTGGAAACACCATATATTTT
TRBJ1-5,NA,TRBV19,NA,CASWRTYSNQPQHF,TGTGCCTCGTGGCGGACTTATAGCAATCAGCCCCAGCATTTT
TRBJ2-7,TRBD1,TRBV15,NA,CATSRLRTGQSINEQYF,TGTGCCACCAGCAGACTTAGAACGGGACAGAGTATCAACGAGCAGTACTTC
TRBJ1-5,NA,TRBV10-3,many,CAINGESNQPQHF,TGTGCCATCAATGGTGAGAGCAATCAGCCCCAGCATTTT
TRBJ1-2,NA,TRBV10-3,many,CAISGRPPDGYTF,TGTGCCATCAGTGGTCGGCCGCCAGATGGCTACACCTTC
TRBJ1-4,NA,TRBV29-1,NA,CNVAEGTTNEKLFF,TGCAACGTTGCGGAGGGTACAACTAATGAAAAACTGTTTTTT
TRBJ1-5,TRBD1,TRBV15,NA,CATSALLPHRGGNQPQHF,TGTGCCACCAGCGCCCTTCTGCCCCACAGGGGGGGCAATCAGCCCCAGCATTTT
TRBJ2-2,TRBD2,TRBV5-1,NA,CASGLEVLAGSTGELFF,TGCGCCAGCGGCTTGGAAGTTCTAGCGGGAAGCACCGGGGAGCTGTTTTTT